Listed below are T cell receptor beta chains from one sample, sequenced in a study of blood T cell repertoires in COVID-19. Repertoires were generated with immunoSEQ multiplex PCR, while TCRdb's copy carries only in-frame clones and drops some. The sample carries around 150,000 clones, 85% recorded once. Source material: PBMCs or T cells enriched from blood (not recorded which). Receptor source: a woman aged 40 to 49 who had recovered from COVID-19. CDR3s include the opening cysteine and the closing phenylalanine or tryptophan. The D gene is left open where the match is weak. Clone size appears in some rows only: once, few, many, or a class for an expanded clone.

j_gene	abundance	d_gene	v_gene	len	CDR3aa	CDR3nt
TRBJ1-5	NA	TRBD1	TRBV15	15	CATSRDRHSNQPQHF	TGTGCCACCAGCAGGGACAGGCATAGCAATCAGCCCCAGCATTTT
TRBJ1-1	NA	NA	TRBV10-2	15	CASSAGQGGGTEAFF	TGCGCCAGCAGCGCAGGCCAAGGGGGGGGCACTGAAGCTTTCTTT
TRBJ1-5	NA	NA	TRBV6-4	14	CASSRQAGDQPQHF	TGTGCCAGCAGTCGACAGGCGGGGGATCAGCCCCAGCATTTT
TRBJ1-1	NA	NA	TRBV19	12	CASSPGSTEAFF	TGTGCCAGTAGCCCGGGGAGCACTGAAGCTTTCTTT
TRBJ2-3	NA	TRBD1	TRBV6-5	14	CASSGTGGRDTQYF	TGTGCCAGCAGCGGGACAGGGGGCAGGGATACGCAGTATTTT
TRBJ1-4	NA	NA	TRBV7-8	15	CASKKWPLHNEKLFF	TGTGCCAGCAAAAAATGGCCCCTGCACAATGAAAAACTGTTTTTT
TRBJ2-1	NA	TRBD2	TRBV5-1	16	CASSTRTSGNHDEQFF	TGCGCCAGCAGCACCCGGACTAGCGGTAACCACGATGAGCAGTTCTTC
TRBJ2-7	NA	NA	TRBV14	16	CASSQDLGRMTYEQYF	TGTGCCAGCAGCCAAGATCTAGGGAGGATGACCTACGAGCAGTACTTC
TRBJ2-2	NA	NA	TRBV5-1	15	CASSLAQGGPGELFF	TGCGCCAGCAGCTTGGCTCAGGGGGGTCCCGGGGAGCTGTTTTTT
TRBJ2-3	NA	TRBD2	TRBV10-2	16	CASSESSGKGTDTQYF	TGCGCCAGCAGTGAGTCAAGCGGGAAAGGCACAGATACGCAGTATTTT
TRBJ1-6	NA	NA	TRBV5-1	17	CASSPDSPSSYNSPLHF	TGCGCCAGCAGCCCGGACAGCCCTAGCTCCTATAATTCACCCCTCCACTTT
TRBJ1-5	NA	NA	TRBV28	13	CASSSTGWQPQHF	TGTGCCAGCAGCTCAACAGGGTGGCAGCCCCAGCATTTT
TRBJ2-1	NA	TRBD1	TRBV7-3	14	CASSLTRDRNEQFF	TGTGCCAGCAGCTTAACCCGGGACAGGAATGAGCAGTTCTTC
TRBJ1-4	few	NA	TRBV10-1	13	CASSSQGNEKLFF	TGCGCCAGCAGTAGCCAGGGGAATGAAAAACTGTTTTTT
TRBJ2-7	NA	NA	TRBV19	15	CAPQLVRQFSYEQYF	TGTGCCCCCCAGCTTGTGAGGCAGTTCTCCTACGAGCAGTACTTC
TRBJ1-2	NA	NA	TRBV5-1	14	CASSSGGGGYGYTF	TGCGCCAGCAGCTCGGGGGGCGGTGGCTATGGCTACACCTTC
TRBJ2-2	NA	NA	TRBV7-3	15	CASSAGLAITGELFF	TGTGCCAGCAGCGCCGGGCTAGCGATCACCGGGGAGCTGTTTTTT
TRBJ2-3	NA	NA	TRBV20-1	11	CSALGESTQYF	TGCAGTGCCCTCGGGGAGAGTACGCAGTATTTT
TRBJ2-3	many	TRBD2	TRBV27	16	CASRLSGTSGTDTQYF	TGTGCCAGCAGGTTATCCGGGACTAGCGGTACAGATACGCAGTATTTT
TRBJ1-2	NA	NA	TRBV6-5	12	CASSYAGYGYTF	TGTGCCAGCAGTTACGCCGGGTATGGCTACACCTTC
TRBJ2-6	NA	TRBD2	TRBV9	20	CASSGIPGTSVISGANVLTF	TGTGCCAGCAGTGGAATCCCTGGGACTAGCGTTATCTCTGGGGCCAACGTCCTGACTTTC
TRBJ2-2	NA	TRBD1	TRBV5-1	17	CASSLIPTGRNTGELFF	TGCGCCAGCAGCTTGATACCGACAGGGAGGAACACCGGGGAGCTGTTTTTT
TRBJ1-1	NA	NA	TRBV5-6	16	CASSLPGAGRGTEAFF	TGTGCCAGCAGCCTTCCAGGGGCCGGGAGGGGGACTGAAGCTTTCTTT
TRBJ1-1	NA	TRBD1	TRBV11-2	13	CASSFDRGTEAFF	TGTGCCAGCAGCTTTGACAGGGGCACTGAAGCTTTCTTT
TRBJ2-1	NA	TRBD2	TRBV7-9	15	CASSSTSGGYNEQFF	TGTGCCAGCAGCTCCACTAGCGGGGGGTACAATGAGCAGTTCTTC
TRBJ2-1	NA	TRBD2	TRBV29-1	12	CSASRGYNEQFF	TGCAGCGCCTCGCGGGGGTACAATGAGCAGTTCTTC
TRBJ2-1	NA	TRBD1	TRBV19	15	CASSIDLGRGNEQFF	TGTGCCAGTAGTATAGATCTGGGCAGGGGGAATGAGCAGTTCTTC
TRBJ1-5	NA	TRBD1	TRBV9	15	CASSVTGEENQPQHF	TGTGCCAGCAGCGTCACAGGGGAGGAGAATCAGCCCCAGCATTTT
TRBJ1-2	NA	NA	TRBV6-5	14	CASSHPLGGDGYTF	TGTGCCAGCAGTCACCCCCTCGGGGGAGATGGCTACACCTTC
TRBJ2-5	NA	NA	TRBV9	16	CASSVEQNTYQETQYF	TGTGCCAGCAGCGTAGAGCAAAATACGTACCAAGAGACCCAGTACTTC
TRBJ1-4	NA	NA	TRBV5-1	14	CASSLGGTNEKLFF	TGCGCCAGCAGCTTGGGGGGCACTAATGAAAAACTGTTTTTT
TRBJ2-3	once	NA	TRBV3-1/TRBV3-2	14	CASSPRGATDTQYF	TGTGCCAGCTCCCCCCGGGGGGCCACAGATACGCAGTATTTT
TRBJ1-1	NA	TRBD1	TRBV7-6	13	CASSLGTGDEAFF	TGTGCCAGCAGCTTAGGCACAGGGGACGAAGCTTTCTTT
TRBJ1-1	NA	NA	TRBV4-1	15	CASSQDLRGNTEAFF	TGCGCCAGCAGCCAAGATCTTCGAGGGAACACTGAAGCTTTCTTT
TRBJ2-7	few	TRBD1	TRBV12-3/TRBV12-4	13	CASSPGQYYEQYF	TGTGCCAGCAGCCCGGGACAGTACTACGAGCAGTACTTC
TRBJ1-2	NA	TRBD1	TRBV10-3	14	CAISGVQGNYGYTF	TGTGCCATCAGTGGGGTACAGGGGAACTATGGCTACACCTTC
TRBJ1-1	NA	NA	TRBV5-1	15	CASSLQAGMNTEAFF	TGCGCCAGCAGCTTGCAAGCGGGCATGAACACTGAAGCTTTCTTT
TRBJ1-1	NA	NA	TRBV19	12	CASSPTGIEAFF	TGTGCCAGTAGTCCTACAGGGATTGAAGCTTTCTTT
TRBJ2-7	NA	TRBD2	TRBV18	15	CASSQTGTSGHEQYF	TGTGCCAGCTCACAAACCGGGACTAGCGGCCACGAGCAGTACTTC
TRBJ2-7	once	TRBD1	TRBV7-9	13	CASSLTGEEEQYF	TGTGCCAGCAGCTTGACAGGGGAGGAAGAGCAGTACTTC
TRBJ2-1	NA	TRBD2	TRBV4-1	18	CASSHRTSGTDTYNEQFF	TGCGCCAGCAGCCATCGGACTAGCGGGACAGACACCTACAATGAGCAGTTCTTC
TRBJ2-7	NA	TRBD2	TRBV7-7	15	CASSLGTSGSGEQYF	TGTGCCAGCAGCTTAGGGACTAGCGGGAGTGGGGAGCAGTACTTC
TRBJ2-1	NA	TRBD2	TRBV7-2	15	CASSLSGGAYNEQFF	TGTGCCAGCAGCTTATCGGGGGGGGCATACAATGAGCAGTTCTTC
TRBJ2-7	NA	NA	TRBV6-5	13	CASRPTGSYEQYF	TGTGCCAGCAGACCGACAGGCTCCTACGAGCAGTACTTC
TRBJ2-7	NA	NA	TRBV12-5	15	CASGLEQQGFYEQYF	TGTGCTAGTGGTTTGGAGCAACAGGGCTTCTACGAGCAGTACTTC
TRBJ2-7	NA	NA	TRBV13	15	CASSLNAGPTYEQYF	TGTGCCAGCAGCTTAAATGCGGGGCCTACCTACGAGCAGTACTTC
TRBJ2-2	once	NA	TRBV24-1	18	CATSDPWTGDREDGELFF	TGTGCCACCAGTGATCCCTGGACAGGCGACAGGGAGGACGGGGAGCTGTTTTTT
TRBJ2-2	NA	NA	TRBV5-1	13	CACAPSAGGELFF	TGCGCCTGCGCCCCGAGTGCAGGCGGGGAGCTGTTTTTT
TRBJ1-1	few	NA	TRBV29-1	15	CSVRGEGGMNTEAFF	TGCAGCGTCCGGGGGGAGGGTGGCATGAACACTGAAGCTTTCTTT
TRBJ2-5	NA	NA	TRBV19	18	CASSRMQVRVLGEETQYF	TGTGCCAGTAGCCGTATGCAAGTCCGGGTCCTAGGGGAAGAGACCCAGTACTTC
TRBJ2-3	NA	NA	TRBV7-9	13	CASSPSSRDTQYF	TGTGCCAGCAGCCCGTCTAGCAGAGATACGCAGTATTTT
TRBJ1-4	NA	TRBD1	TRBV27	15	CASSTDRVGGEKLFF	TGTGCCAGCAGTACGGACAGGGTAGGAGGTGAAAAACTGTTTTTT
TRBJ1-3	NA	TRBD1	TRBV28	15	CASSLGTGSGNTIYF	TGTGCCAGCAGCCTTGGGACAGGCTCTGGAAACACCATATATTTT
TRBJ2-7	NA	NA	TRBV19	18	CASSISSGWGQESYEQYF	TGTGCCAGTAGTATATCGTCCGGGTGGGGGCAGGAGTCCTACGAGCAGTACTTC
TRBJ2-6	NA	NA	TRBV6-6	15	CASINGVLGANVLTF	TGTGCCAGCATAAACGGGGTTCTCGGGGCCAACGTCCTGACTTTC